These 18 T cell receptor beta chains share one sample of origin, sequenced in a study of cytomegalovirus exposure and HLA in healthy donors. Primers: 60 Vbeta forward and 13 Jbeta reverse. Some clones are missing from TCRdb's copy, which holds only in-frame ones; the method was immunoSEQ multiplex PCR. Counted here are over 150,000 clones, 82% occurring once; the ten biggest clones make up 0.08% to 0.1%. The sequenced sample consisted of PBMCs. The receptors were sampled from a boy aged 2 to 9 in good health and CMV-seronegative.

The rearrangement joins TRBV5-1 to TRBJ2-5, with 13 bases that match TRBD2. V shed 6 bases and J 3 bases; nucleotides not matched to a gene: 5. This CDR3 spans 15 amino acids. Germline V gene lookup returns CDR1 SGHRS and CDR2 YFSETQ. The CDR3 DNA is TGCGCCAGCAATCGAGGACTAGCGGGGGAAGAGACCCAGTACTTC. It encodes CASNRGLAGEETQYF.

The table lists this clone with a few counts. The CDR3 DNA is TGCGCCAGCAGCCAAGACTTGGGGGGAACTCAGCCCCAGCATTTT. Protein product: CASSQDLGGTQPQHF. The rearrangement joins TRBV4-3 to TRBJ1-5; the D gene is possibly TRBD1 (5 bases). The germline V and J ends were trimmed by 0 bases and 6 bases, with 12 bases remaining between them. Germline assignment: CDR1 LGHNA and CDR2 YSLEER. The CDR3 totals 15 residues.

This clone came up once. The rearrangement uses TRBV2 and TRBJ1-1; TRBD1 agrees at 9 bases. The CDR3 extends over 14 amino acids. Trimming took 4 bases from V and 5 from J; bases not matched to a gene: 5. In germline, CDR1 is SNHLY, CDR2 FYNNEI. CDR3 loop: CASSVQGADTEAFF. CDR3 DNA: TGTGCCAGCAGTGTACAGGGGGCCGATACTGAAGCTTTCTTT.

The chain joins TRBV29-1 to TRBJ1-2; TRBD1 agrees at 9 bases. The ends lost 5 bases at V and 7 bases at J; junction bases unmatched: 5. The CDR3 loop spans 12 amino acids. From germline, CDR1 is SQVTM and CDR2 ANQGSEA. CDR3 in amino acids: CSVSGTGLGYTF. The CDR3 nucleotides are TGCAGCGTTTCCGGGACAGGGCTTGGCTACACCTTC.

The chain has TRBV5-1 and TRBJ2-1; TRBD2 aligns across 10 bases. V lost 1 base to trimming and J lost 4 bases; unmatched junction nucleotides: 2. CDR1 SGHRS and CDR2 YFSETQ come from the germline V gene. This CDR3 contains 15 residues. The CDR3 spells CASSLPTSGYNEQFF. In DNA form, the CDR3 reads TGCGCCAGCAGCTTGCCGACTAGCGGGTACAATGAGCAGTTCTTC.

V and J are TRBV5-1 and TRBJ2-7, with 7 bases that match TRBD1. V shed 4 bases, J shed 5 bases, and the junction held 12 bases outside the gene matches. Germline assignment: CDR1 SGHRS and CDR2 YFSETQ. This CDR3 contains 15 residues. CDR3 DNA: TGCGCCAGCAGCCCCGGACAGGCAGAGGTAGACGAGCAGTACTTC. Translated: CASSPGQAEVDEQYF.

The chain joins TRBV5-1 to TRBJ2-3; 9 bases line up with TRBD2. CDR1 and CDR2 (germline): SGHRS, YFSETQ. V lost 7 bases to trimming and J lost 4 bases; unmatched junction nucleotides: 13. This CDR3 region has 16 residues. The CDR3 spells CASGATAGGIPDTQYF. DNA of the CDR3: TGCGCCAGCGGGGCGACAGCGGGGGGCATCCCAGATACGCAGTATTTT.

The J gene is TRBJ1-2, the V gene TRBV10-3, with D unresolved. CDR1 is ENHRY, CDR2 SYGVKD, per germline. V lost 5 bases to trimming and J lost 3 bases, with 10 bases between them. This CDR3 region has 13 residues. The CDR3: CAISRGDDYGYTF. The CDR3 DNA sequence: TGTGCCATCAGTAGAGGTGACGACTATGGCTACACCTTC.

The chain uses TRBV5-1 and TRBJ2-1, with a weak D call TRBD2 (5 bases). This CDR3 is 15 amino acids long. Germline CDR1 and CDR2: SGHRS and YFSETQ. Trimming stripped 2 bases from V and 7 bases from J, with 16 bases between. CDR3 in amino acids: CASSFQDFSGNEQFF. The CDR3 region has the DNA TGCGCCAGCAGCTTTCAGGACTTTTCGGGGAATGAGCAGTTCTTC.

On this clone: The CDR3 ends on some other residue instead of the conserved phenylalanine or tryptophan, so this is likely a read error. Because the CDR3's place on the DNA is in doubt, the DNA is left out and the CDR3 is given as listed by TCRdb. The rearrangement links TRBV21-1 to TRBJ1-2; the table calls TRBD1, which could not be checked here. TRBV21-1 is a documented pseudogene. The CDR3 length is 9 residues, termini included. The CDR3: CASIPVGQS.

The V and J genes are TRBV5-1 and TRBJ2-1, with unresolved D. Trimming stripped 4 bases from V and 8 bases from J, with 16 bases between. There are 14 residues in the CDR3. Germline values: CDR1 SGHRS, CDR2 YFSETQ. The CDR3 reads CASSVLSRGDEQFF. Written as DNA, the CDR3 is TGCGCCAGCAGCGTGCTTTCAAGAGGAGATGAGCAGTTCTTC.

The chain is built from TRBV2 and TRBJ1-6; 7 nucleotides agree with TRBD1. The junction had 7 bases not matched to a gene; V was cut back by 8 bases and J by 3 bases. This CDR3 has 15 residues. Germline lookup yields CDR1 SNHLY and CDR2 FYNNEI. Here the CDR3 reads CASGPQGIYNSPLHF. In nucleotides, the CDR3 is TGTGCCAGCGGACCACAGGGGATCTATAATTCACCCCTCCACTTT.

This chain uses TRBV6-6 with TRBJ1-2, with no clear D. The length of the CDR3 is 14 residues. V gave up 2 bases and J gave up 1 base, with 8 bases separating them. Germline V gives CDR1 MNHNY, CDR2 SVGAGI (reference sequence). CDR3 coding DNA: TGTGCCAGCAGTTACAGAGGAATTAACTATGGCTACACCTTC. Protein sequence: CASSYRGINYGYTF.

The V and J genes are TRBV18 and TRBJ2-3; D might be TRBD2 (5 bases). Germline lookup yields CDR1 KGHSH and CDR2 LQKENI. CDR3 length equals 15 residues. Trimming shortened V by 3 bases and J by 0 bases, and 10 bases separated the two germline ends. The CDR3 DNA sequence: TGTGCCAGCTCACCCCCGGACTCTAGCACAGATACGCAGTATTTT. Amino acid sequence: CASSPPDSSTDTQYF.

The J gene is TRBJ2-5, the V gene TRBV2; 12 nucleotides agree with TRBD2. Germline-derived CDR1 and CDR2 are SNHLY and FYNNEI. With 4 bases clipped from V and 4 bases from J, the junction kept 16 bases outside the gene matches. CDR3 length: 19 residues. CDR3: CASSVSSGGAEVFPETQYF. CDR3 nucleotide sequence: TGTGCCAGCAGTGTGTCTAGCGGGGGGGCCGAGGTCTTCCCAGAGACCCAGTACTTC.

The V and J genes are TRBV4-3 and TRBJ1-2; 12 bases agree with TRBD1. This CDR3 has 17 residues. Unmatched junction bases numbered 11, after V lost 2 bases and J lost 7 bases. Germline V lookup: CDR1 LGHNA, CDR2 YSLEER. The CDR3 nucleotides are TGCGCCAGCAGCCAACGCTCCTTCCGGGACAGGGGGCTTGGCTACACCTTC. Translation: CASSQRSFRDRGLGYTF.

This clone was picked up a small number of times. CDR3 region: CASSDSWRDTQYF. The DNA for the CDR3 is TGTGCCAGCAGTGACTCTTGGAGAGATACGCAGTATTTT. V and J are TRBV6-4 and TRBJ2-3; D is uncertain. Trimming took 0 bases from V and 5 from J, leaving 6 bases between them. Germline V CDR1 and CDR2: MRHNA, SNTAGT. The CDR3 runs to 13 residues.

Notes on this clone: Other DNA sequences of this sample code for an identical CDR3. The chain uses TRBV5-1 and TRBJ2-5; D is possibly TRBD1 (6 bases). Germline CDR1 and CDR2: SGHRS and YFSETQ. The CDR3 is made up of 14 amino acids. Between the trimmed V and J ends, which lost 0 bases and 2 bases, there was a span of 8 bases. This CDR3 reads CASSLDRVQETQYF. The CDR3 DNA reads TGCGCCAGCAGCTTGGACAGGGTACAAGAGACCCAGTACTTC.